This TCR beta chain was sequenced for a study of blood T cell repertoires in COVID-19. The germline V and J ends were trimmed by 0 bases and 6 bases, with 15 bases remaining between them. CDR1 LGHDT and CDR2 YNNKEL come from the germline V gene (reference sequence). The CDR3 has 16 residues. Clones were read by immunoSEQ multiplex PCR, and TCRdb kept only the in-frame ones, dropping some. The sample consists of approximately 290,000 clones, 80% to 90% of them appearing once. This chain links TRBV3-1 (or the pseudogene TRBV3-2) with TRBJ2-4, with TRBD2 as a possible D gene (7 bases). The sequenced sample was PBMCs or T cells enriched from blood (not recorded which). The receptor comes from a woman aged 25 to 39 who had recovered from COVID-19. The CDR3 DNA reads TGTGCCAGCAGCCAAGATCATAAGGGGGGGCGAAACATTCAGTACTTC. Its protein is CASSQDHKGGRNIQYF.